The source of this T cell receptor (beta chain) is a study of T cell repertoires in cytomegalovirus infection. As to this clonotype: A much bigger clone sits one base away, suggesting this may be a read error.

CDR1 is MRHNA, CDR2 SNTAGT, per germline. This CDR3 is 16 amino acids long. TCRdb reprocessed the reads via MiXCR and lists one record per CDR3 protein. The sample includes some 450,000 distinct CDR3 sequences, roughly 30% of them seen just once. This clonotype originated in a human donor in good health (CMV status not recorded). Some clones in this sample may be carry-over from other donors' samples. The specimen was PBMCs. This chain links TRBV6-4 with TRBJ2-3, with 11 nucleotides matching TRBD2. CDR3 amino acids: CAGSDSPTSGADTQYF. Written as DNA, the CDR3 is TGTGCCGGCAGTGACTCCCCGACTAGCGGGGCAGATACGCAGTATTTT.